One sample yielded the 9 T cell receptor beta chains listed below, sequenced in a study of radiotherapy plus CTLA-4 blockade in lung cancer. The method was immunoSEQ multiplex PCR; TCRdb's version includes in-frame clones alone and lacks a portion of them. The sample holds tens of thousands of clones, 75% to 85% seen once. The specimen comprised peripheral blood, sampled from a patient treated with radiotherapy plus ipilimumab. All receptors derive from a human donor with non-small cell lung cancer that progressed on radiotherapy plus ipilimumab.

The rearrangement links TRBV6-1 to TRBJ2-2; D remains ambiguous. Trimming removed 3 bases at V and 0 bases at J, with 5 bases between. The CDR3 consists of 14 residues. The germline gives CDR1 MNHNS, CDR2 SASEGT. This chain's CDR3 is CASSEGPNTGELFF. The CDR3 region has the DNA TGTGCCAGCAGTGAGGGCCCGAACACCGGGGAGCTGTTTTTT.

The chain joins TRBV4-1 to TRBJ2-5; TRBD2 aligns across 12 bases. CDR1 is MGHRA and CDR2 is YSYEKL in the germline V gene. This CDR3 has 18 amino acids. J gave up 2 bases and V 4 bases, and 11 bases lay outside the gene matches. CDR3 sequence: CASSPRLAGVGGQETQYF. The CDR3 region has the DNA TGCGCCAGCAGCCCTCGACTAGCGGGAGTGGGGGGGCAAGAGACCCAGTACTTC.

This clone has a handful of counts. The chain couples TRBV7-3 to TRBJ2-3, with TRBD2 matching over 12 bases. The length of the CDR3 is 16 residues. J gave up 0 bases and V 5 bases, and 3 bases lay outside the gene matches. Germline CDR1 is SGHTA and CDR2 is FQGTGA. The CDR3 loop reads CASSEGTSGSTDTQYF. DNA for the CDR3: TGTGCCAGCAGCGAGGGGACTAGCGGGAGCACAGATACGCAGTATTTT.

The CDR3 is CASSYSNVRGPYEQYF. CDR3 nucleotide sequence: TGTGCCAGCAGTTACTCGAACGTCAGGGGGCCCTACGAGCAGTACTTC. The gene calls are TRBV6-5 and TRBJ2-7; 8 nucleotides line up with TRBD1. The trim removed 0 bases at V and 2 bases at J, leaving 6 bases unmatched. This CDR3 has 16 amino acids. Germline-derived CDR1 and CDR2 are MNHEY and SVGAGI.

The J gene is TRBJ2-1, the V gene TRBV12-5; a weak D match, TRBD2 (5 bases). CDR3 length: 16 residues. V was clipped by 3 bases and J by 5 bases, with 17 bases between them. The germline V gene has CDR1 LGHNT and CDR2 FRNRAP. The CDR3: CASGFSTGSAHNEQFF. For the CDR3, the DNA is TGTGCTAGTGGTTTCTCTACTGGGAGCGCCCACAATGAGCAGTTCTTC.

This clone was detected only once. The chain couples TRBV2 to TRBJ1-3; no clear D gene. This CDR3 contains 14 residues. Germline V lookup: CDR1 SNHLY, CDR2 FYNNEI. V was cut by 6 bases and J by 2 bases, with 11 bases left in between. This CDR3 reads CASRSDLAGNTIYF. CDR3 sequence (DNA): TGTGCCAGCAGGAGTGATCTAGCTGGAAACACCATATATTTT.

J is TRBJ1-5 and V is TRBV19, with 11 nucleotides matching TRBD1. V was pared by 10 bases and J by 7 bases, with 9 bases of the junction left unmatched. The germline V gene has CDR1 LNHDA and CDR2 SQIVND (reference sequence). The length of the CDR3 is 14 residues. In DNA, the CDR3 is TGTGCCACCAGGACAGGGGGCGTAGAGCAGCCCCAGCATTTT. Translation gives CATRTGGVEQPQHF.

The V gene is TRBV5-6, the J gene TRBJ1-5; D uncertain. CDR1 and CDR2 from the germline V gene are SGHDT and YYEEEE. The CDR3 has 16 amino acids. V was shortened by 1 base and J by 4 bases, with 15 bases between the two germline ends. The CDR3 DNA sequence: TGTGCCAGCAGCTTGAACAAGGTGACTCTTAATCAGCCCCAGCATTTT. Residues: CASSLNKVTLNQPQHF.

The CDR3 protein is CASSEMGSGNTIYF. CDR3 bases: TGTGCCAGCAGTGAGATGGGGTCCGGAAACACCATATATTTT. The J gene is TRBJ1-3, the V gene TRBV6-1; D remains unclear. The length of the CDR3 is 14 residues. Germline V gene lookup returns CDR1 MNHNS and CDR2 SASEGT. V was shortened by 3 bases and J by 4 bases, with 10 bases between the two germline ends.